The rows below give T cell receptor beta chains drawn from one sample of a study of blood T cell repertoires in COVID-19. Sequencing used immunoSEQ multiplex PCR; TCRdb keeps in-frame clones, though not all of them. The table lists roughly 250,000 clones, about nine tenths of them singletons. Material: PBMCs or T cells enriched from blood (not recorded which). These receptors were collected from a human donor in a cohort exposed to, infected with or recovered from COVID-19 (not recorded which). The donor label of this sample is uncertain. Each CDR3 is given with its conserved first and last residue. A D gene is named only where the DNA matches it firmly. Some rows mark clone size as missing; the rest say once, few, many or name a class of expanded clone.

16,TRBD1,NA,TRBJ2-1,TRBV5-1,CASSSTRGTSYNEQFF,TGCGCCAGCAGCTCAACCAGGGGGACCTCCTACAATGAGCAGTTCTTC
14,NA,NA,TRBJ1-1,TRBV9,CASSVDPQETEAFF,TGTGCCAGCAGCGTAGACCCCCAGGAAACTGAAGCTTTCTTT
16,TRBD1,NA,TRBJ1-2,TRBV19,CASSLIWTGSRYGYTF,TGTGCCAGTAGTTTAATCTGGACAGGCTCTCGTTATGGCTACACCTTC
13,NA,NA,TRBJ1-5,TRBV6-6,CACTTGSNQPQHF,TGTGCCTGCACGACAGGAAGCAATCAGCCCCAGCATTTT
12,NA,NA,TRBJ1-6,TRBV19,CASSGTITPLHF,TGTGCCAGTAGTGGCACCATAACACCCCTCCACTTT
13,NA,NA,TRBJ1-1,TRBV10-3,CAISETGNTEAFF,TGTGCCATCAGCGAGACAGGAAACACTGAAGCTTTCTTT
14,NA,NA,TRBJ1-5,TRBV5-4,CASSLQGGGQPQHF,TGTGCCAGCAGCTTGCAGGGTGGAGGGCAGCCCCAGCATTTT
15,NA,NA,TRBJ1-4,TRBV27,CASSPVGRGYEKLFF,TGTGCCAGCAGTCCTGTGGGCAGGGGTTATGAAAAACTGTTTTTT
14,TRBD1,once,TRBJ2-7,TRBV3-1/TRBV3-2,CASSRGTESYEQYF,TGTGCCAGCAGCCGGGGGACAGAAAGCTACGAGCAGTACTTC
15,TRBD2,NA,TRBJ2-3,TRBV2,CASSEGLAGIDTQYF,TGTGCCAGCAGTGAAGGGCTAGCGGGGATAGATACGCAGTATTTT
12,NA,NA,TRBJ1-6,TRBV12-5,CASGPPQGTLHF,TGTGCTAGTGGTCCCCCCCAGGGTACCCTCCACTTT
16,NA,once,TRBJ1-1,TRBV19,CASSSQGWEMNTEAFF,TGTGCCAGTAGTTCCCAGGGGTGGGAGATGAACACTGAAGCTTTCTTT
16,NA,NA,TRBJ2-2,TRBV2,CASSEEGHPNTGELFF,TGTGCCAGCAGCGAAGAGGGGCACCCGAACACCGGGGAGCTGTTTTTT
15,TRBD1,NA,TRBJ2-7,TRBV11-2,CASSLRTGSGHEQYF,TGTGCCAGCAGCTTAAGGACAGGGAGCGGCCACGAGCAGTACTTC
12,NA,once,TRBJ2-7,TRBV12-3/TRBV12-4,CASSPPGQRQYF,TGTGCCAGCAGTCCACCAGGACAGAGACAGTACTTC
16,TRBD1,NA,TRBJ1-5,TRBV3-1/TRBV3-2,CASSHADRGFNQPQHF,TGTGCCAGCAGCCATGCGGACAGGGGTTTCAATCAGCCCCAGCATTTT
17,NA,NA,TRBJ2-6,TRBV18,CASSPLPVFSGANVLTF,TGTGCCAGCTCACCGTTGCCGGTCTTCTCTGGGGCCAACGTCCTGACTTTC
18,TRBD2,once,TRBJ2-3,TRBV4-1,CASSQGLAGGPRVPTQYF,TGCGCCAGCAGCCAAGGGCTAGCGGGGGGTCCCAGAGTTCCTACGCAGTATTTT
14,NA,NA,TRBJ2-1,TRBV14,CASKGSTRYNEQFF,TGTGCCAGCAAGGGGTCGACTCGCTACAATGAGCAGTTCTTC
16,TRBD2,NA,TRBJ2-5,TRBV5-1,CASSPGDLAEQETQYF,TGCGCCAGCAGCCCGGGCGATCTAGCGGAGCAAGAGACCCAGTACTTC
15,TRBD1,NA,TRBJ1-1,TRBV5-1,CASSGGTGAPTEAFF,TGCGCCAGCAGCGGGGGGACAGGGGCGCCCACTGAAGCTTTCTTT
16,NA,NA,TRBJ1-1,TRBV11-2,CASSLLSGGADTEAFF,TGTGCCAGCAGCTTATTATCGGGGGGCGCGGACACTGAAGCTTTCTTT
15,NA,once,TRBJ1-4,TRBV19,CASSISDSQNEKLFF,TGTGCCAGTAGTATTTCGGACAGCCAGAATGAAAAACTGTTTTTT
13,NA,NA,TRBJ2-7,TRBV18,CASSQDYLYEQYF,TGTGCCAGCTCACAAGACTACCTCTACGAGCAGTACTTC
14,NA,NA,TRBJ1-2,TRBV19,CASSTGQSGYGYTF,TGTGCCAGTAGTACCGGACAGTCCGGCTATGGCTACACCTTC
14,NA,NA,TRBJ1-1,TRBV9,CASSPARVGAEAFF,TGTGCCAGCAGCCCAGCCAGGGTAGGGGCTGAAGCTTTCTTT
13,NA,NA,TRBJ1-6,TRBV30,CAWGHTNNSPLHF,TGTGCCTGGGGTCATACTAATAATTCACCCCTCCACTTT
14,NA,NA,TRBJ1-1,TRBV19,CASRGAGWNTEAFF,TGTGCCAGTAGAGGGGCAGGTTGGAACACTGAAGCTTTCTTT
16,TRBD1,NA,TRBJ1-1,TRBV18,CASSRDRVKGNTEAFF,TGTGCCAGCTCAAGGGACAGGGTAAAGGGGAACACTGAAGCTTTCTTT
15,TRBD1,NA,TRBJ2-1,TRBV18,CASSPPGTGYNEQFF,TGTGCCAGCTCACCACCGGGGACAGGGTACAATGAGCAGTTCTTC
14,TRBD2,NA,TRBJ2-2,TRBV2,CASSGTSGTGELFF,TGTGCCAGCAGTGGGACTAGCGGCACCGGGGAGCTGTTTTTT
15,TRBD1,NA,TRBJ2-3,TRBV5-1,CASSPGTGSTDTQYF,TGCGCCAGCTCCCCAGGGACAGGGAGCACAGATACGCAGTATTTT
15,TRBD2,NA,TRBJ2-5,TRBV5-8,CASSQLAGGPGTQYF,TGTGCCAGCAGCCAATTAGCGGGGGGGCCCGGGACCCAGTACTTC
16,TRBD1,NA,TRBJ2-2,TRBV5-1,CASRPHTGGNTGELFF,TGCGCCAGCCGCCCTCATACAGGGGGGAACACCGGGGAGCTGTTTTTT
14,TRBD2,once,TRBJ2-3,TRBV29-1,CSVLTSGSTDTQYF,TGCAGCGTTCTAACTAGCGGTAGCACAGATACGCAGTATTTT
13,NA,NA,TRBJ2-3,TRBV19,CASGSRGSDTQYF,TGTGCCAGTGGCTCTAGGGGATCCGATACGCAGTATTTT
16,TRBD1,NA,TRBJ1-1,TRBV2,CASTCGTGISYTEAFF,TGTGCCAGCACCTGCGGGACAGGGATCTCCTACACTGAAGCTTTCTTT
14,NA,NA,TRBJ1-1,TRBV5-6,CASSSYRMNTEAFF,TGTGCCAGCAGCTCTTACAGGATGAACACTGAAGCTTTCTTT
15,NA,few,TRBJ1-1,TRBV10-1,CASSESGLMNTEAFF,TGCGCCAGCAGTGAGTCCGGGTTAATGAACACTGAAGCTTTCTTT
14,TRBD1,NA,TRBJ2-7,TRBV2,CASSVGTGWEVQYF,TGTGCCAGCAGTGTGGGGACAGGGTGGGAGGTGCAGTACTTC
15,NA,NA,TRBJ2-1,TRBV18,CASSPSEGSYNEQFF,TGTGCCAGCTCACCGTCCGAGGGCTCCTACAATGAGCAGTTCTTC
12,NA,NA,TRBJ1-1,TRBV2,CASRRAGYEAFF,TGTGCCAGCCGGAGGGCCGGCTATGAAGCTTTCTTT
16,TRBD1,NA,TRBJ2-2,TRBV7-6,CASSPRQGSNTGELFF,TGTGCCAGCAGCCCCAGACAGGGTTCGAACACCGGGGAGCTGTTTTTT
15,TRBD1,NA,TRBJ1-1,TRBV4-3,CASSRLDRGGNEAFF,TGCGCCAGCAGCCGACTGGACAGGGGAGGAAATGAAGCTTTCTTT
17,TRBD2,NA,TRBJ2-5,TRBV9,CASSAVGHQRGEETQYF,TGTGCCAGCAGCGCCGTGGGGCACCAGCGGGGGGAAGAGACCCAGTACTTC
13,NA,NA,TRBJ2-7,TRBV9,CASSSDSSYEQYF,TGTGCCAGCAGCTCGGACAGCTCCTACGAGCAGTACTTC
15,TRBD1,NA,TRBJ2-1,TRBV6-5,CASSLDRAIYNEQFF,TGTGCCAGCAGTTTAGACAGGGCTATCTACAATGAGCAGTTCTTC
16,TRBD2,NA,TRBJ2-1,TRBV7-7,CASSPEMVAGGNEQFF,TGTGCCAGCAGCCCGGAGATGGTAGCGGGGGGAAATGAGCAGTTCTTC
16,TRBD1,NA,TRBJ2-5,TRBV9,CASSPPGQGAGETQYF,TGTGCCAGCAGCCCCCCCGGACAGGGGGCGGGAGAGACCCAGTACTTC
13,NA,NA,TRBJ1-2,TRBV12-3/TRBV12-4,CASSWTPIDGYTF,TGTGCCAGCAGTTGGACACCGATTGATGGCTACACCTTC
14,NA,NA,TRBJ2-1,TRBV6-5,CASDDSSTGNEQFF,TGTGCCAGCGACGATTCAAGTACGGGGAATGAGCAGTTCTTC
16,TRBD2,NA,TRBJ2-2,TRBV27,CASSLSGGALTGELFF,TGTGCCAGCAGTCTGAGCGGGGGGGCCCTCACCGGGGAGCTGTTTTTT